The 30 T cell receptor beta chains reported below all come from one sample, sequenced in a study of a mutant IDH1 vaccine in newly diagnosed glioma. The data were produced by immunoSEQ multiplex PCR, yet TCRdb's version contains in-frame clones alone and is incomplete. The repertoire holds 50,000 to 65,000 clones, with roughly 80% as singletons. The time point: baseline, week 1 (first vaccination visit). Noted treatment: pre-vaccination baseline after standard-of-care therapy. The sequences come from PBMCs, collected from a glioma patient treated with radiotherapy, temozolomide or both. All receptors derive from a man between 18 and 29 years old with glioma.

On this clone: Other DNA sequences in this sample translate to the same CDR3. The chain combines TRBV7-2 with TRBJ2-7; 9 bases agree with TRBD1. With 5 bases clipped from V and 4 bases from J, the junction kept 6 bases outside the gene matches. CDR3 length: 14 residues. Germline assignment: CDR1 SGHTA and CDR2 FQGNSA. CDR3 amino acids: CASSPGQGRYEQYF. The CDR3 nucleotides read TGTGCCAGCAGCCCGGGACAGGGTCGATACGAGCAGTACTTC.

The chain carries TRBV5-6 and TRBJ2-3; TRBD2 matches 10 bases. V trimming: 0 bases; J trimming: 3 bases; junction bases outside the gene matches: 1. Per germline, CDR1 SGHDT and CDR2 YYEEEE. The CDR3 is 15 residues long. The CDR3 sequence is CASSLAAGGTDTQYF. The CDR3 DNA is TGTGCCAGCAGCTTGGCAGCGGGAGGGACAGATACGCAGTATTTT.

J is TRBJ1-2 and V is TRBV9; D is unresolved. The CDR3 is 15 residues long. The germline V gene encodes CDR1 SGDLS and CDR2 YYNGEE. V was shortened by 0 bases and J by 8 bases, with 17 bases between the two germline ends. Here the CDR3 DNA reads TGTGCCAGCAGCGTAGGGGTGGAGGCCGTGGGAGGCTACACCTTC. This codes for CASSVGVEAVGGYTF.

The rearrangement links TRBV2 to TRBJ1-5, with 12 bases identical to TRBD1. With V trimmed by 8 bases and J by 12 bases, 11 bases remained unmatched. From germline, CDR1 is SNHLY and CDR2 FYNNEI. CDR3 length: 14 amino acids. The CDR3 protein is CASSGQGAFQFQHF. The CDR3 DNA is TGTGCCAGCTCGGGACAGGGGGCTTTCCAGTTCCAGCATTTT.

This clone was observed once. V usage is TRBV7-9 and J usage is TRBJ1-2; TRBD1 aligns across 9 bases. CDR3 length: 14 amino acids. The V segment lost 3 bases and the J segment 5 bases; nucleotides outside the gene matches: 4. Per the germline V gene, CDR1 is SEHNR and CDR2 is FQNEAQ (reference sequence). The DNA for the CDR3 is TGTGCCAGCAGCTTGGGGGACAGGGTTTATGGCTACACCTTC. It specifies CASSLGDRVYGYTF.

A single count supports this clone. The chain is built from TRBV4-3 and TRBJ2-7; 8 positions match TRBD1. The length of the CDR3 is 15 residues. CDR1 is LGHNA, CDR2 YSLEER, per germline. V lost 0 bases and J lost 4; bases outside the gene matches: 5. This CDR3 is CASSQDNRGRYEQYF. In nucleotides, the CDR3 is TGCGCCAGCAGCCAAGACAACAGGGGGAGGTACGAGCAGTACTTC.

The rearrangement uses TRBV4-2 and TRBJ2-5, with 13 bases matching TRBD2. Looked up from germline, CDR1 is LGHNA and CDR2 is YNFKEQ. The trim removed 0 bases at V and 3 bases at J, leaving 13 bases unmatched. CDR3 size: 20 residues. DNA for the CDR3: TGTGCCAGCAGCCAAGATCTCATTCCTACCGGGACTAGCGGGGAAGAGACCCAGTACTTC. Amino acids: CASSQDLIPTGTSGEETQYF.

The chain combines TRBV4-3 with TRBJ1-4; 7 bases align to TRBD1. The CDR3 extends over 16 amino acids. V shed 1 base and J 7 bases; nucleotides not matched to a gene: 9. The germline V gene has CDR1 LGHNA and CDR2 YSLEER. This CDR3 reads CASSQGPPGTAEKLFF. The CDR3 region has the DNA TGCGCCAGCAGCCAAGGTCCCCCTGGGACAGCTGAAAAACTGTTTTTT.

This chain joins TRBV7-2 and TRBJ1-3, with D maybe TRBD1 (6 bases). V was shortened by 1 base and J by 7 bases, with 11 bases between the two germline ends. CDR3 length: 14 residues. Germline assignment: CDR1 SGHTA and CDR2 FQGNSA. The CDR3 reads CASSLVRGGNTIYF. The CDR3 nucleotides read TGTGCCAGCAGCTTAGTCAGGGGTGGGAACACCATATATTTT.

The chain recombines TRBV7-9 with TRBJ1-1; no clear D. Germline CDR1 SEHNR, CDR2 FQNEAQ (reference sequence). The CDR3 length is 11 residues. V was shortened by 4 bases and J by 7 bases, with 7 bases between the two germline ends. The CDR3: CASSSDGEAFF. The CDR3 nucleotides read TGTGCCAGCAGCTCCGACGGTGAAGCTTTCTTT.

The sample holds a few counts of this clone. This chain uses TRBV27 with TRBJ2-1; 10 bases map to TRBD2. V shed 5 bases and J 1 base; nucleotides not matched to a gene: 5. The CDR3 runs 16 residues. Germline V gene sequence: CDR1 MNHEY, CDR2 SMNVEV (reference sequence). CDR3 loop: CASSARLAGSYNEQFF. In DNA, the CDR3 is TGTGCCAGCAGTGCCCGACTAGCGGGTTCCTACAATGAGCAGTTCTTC.

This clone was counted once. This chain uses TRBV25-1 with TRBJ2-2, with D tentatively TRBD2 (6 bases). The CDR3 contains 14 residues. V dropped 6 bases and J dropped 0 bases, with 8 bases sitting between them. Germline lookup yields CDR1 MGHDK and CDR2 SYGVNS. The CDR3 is CASRERANTGELFF. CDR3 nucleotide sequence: TGTGCCAGCAGGGAGCGGGCGAACACCGGGGAGCTGTTTTTT.

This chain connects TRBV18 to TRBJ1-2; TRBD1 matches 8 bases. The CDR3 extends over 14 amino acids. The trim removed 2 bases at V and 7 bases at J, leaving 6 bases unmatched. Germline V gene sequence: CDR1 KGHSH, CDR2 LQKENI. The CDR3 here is CASSPTQGALGYTF. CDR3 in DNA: TGTGCCAGCTCACCAACGCAGGGGGCGCTTGGCTACACCTTC.

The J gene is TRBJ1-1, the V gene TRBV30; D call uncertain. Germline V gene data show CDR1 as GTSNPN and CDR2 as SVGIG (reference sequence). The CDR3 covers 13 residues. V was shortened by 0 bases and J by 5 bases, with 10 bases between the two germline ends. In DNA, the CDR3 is TGTGCCTGGAGTGTTTCTGATGGGACTGAAGCTTTCTTT. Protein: CAWSVSDGTEAFF. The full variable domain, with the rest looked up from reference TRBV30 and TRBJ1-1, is SQTIHQWPATLVQPVGSPLSLECTVEGTSNPNLYWYRQAAGRGLQLLFYSVGIGQISSEVPQNLSASRPQDRQFILSSKKLLLSDSGFYLCAWSVSDGTEAFFGQGTRLTVV.

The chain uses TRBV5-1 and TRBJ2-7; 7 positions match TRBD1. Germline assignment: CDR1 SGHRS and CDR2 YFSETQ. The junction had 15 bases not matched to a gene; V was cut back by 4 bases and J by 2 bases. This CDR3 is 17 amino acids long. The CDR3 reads CASSDHPGTAIPYEQYF. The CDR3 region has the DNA TGCGCCAGCAGCGACCACCCTGGGACAGCGATCCCCTACGAGCAGTACTTC.

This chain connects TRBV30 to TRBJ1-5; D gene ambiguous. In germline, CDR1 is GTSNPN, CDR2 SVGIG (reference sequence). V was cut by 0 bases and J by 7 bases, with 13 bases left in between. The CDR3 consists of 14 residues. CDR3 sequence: CAWSVGWGAQPQHF. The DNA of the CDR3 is TGTGCCTGGAGTGTGGGATGGGGTGCCCAGCCCCAGCATTTT.

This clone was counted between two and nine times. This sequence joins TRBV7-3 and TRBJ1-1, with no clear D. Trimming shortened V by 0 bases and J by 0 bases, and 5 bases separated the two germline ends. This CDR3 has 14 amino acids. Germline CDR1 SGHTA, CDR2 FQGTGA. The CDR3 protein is CASSLTTLNTEAFF. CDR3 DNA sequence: TGTGCCAGCAGCTTAACCACATTGAACACTGAAGCTTTCTTT.

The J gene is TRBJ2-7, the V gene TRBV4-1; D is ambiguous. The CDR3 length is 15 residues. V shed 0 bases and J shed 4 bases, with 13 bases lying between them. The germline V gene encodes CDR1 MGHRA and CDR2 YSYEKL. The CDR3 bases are TGCGCCAGCAGCCAAGATCGAGGAGTTTTGTACGAGCAGTACTTC. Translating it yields CASSQDRGVLYEQYF.

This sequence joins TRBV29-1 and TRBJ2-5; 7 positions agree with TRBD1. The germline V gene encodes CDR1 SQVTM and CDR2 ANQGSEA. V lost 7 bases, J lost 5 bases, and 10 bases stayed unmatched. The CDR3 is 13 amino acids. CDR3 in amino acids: CSAAQGDWETQYF. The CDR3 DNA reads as TGCAGCGCCGCGCAGGGGGATTGGGAGACCCAGTACTTC. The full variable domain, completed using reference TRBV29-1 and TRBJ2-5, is SAVISQKPSRDICQRGTSLTIQCQVDSQVTMMFWYRQQPGQSLTLIATANQGSEATYESGFVIDKFPISRPNLTFSTLTVSNMSPEDSSIYLCSAAQGDWETQYFGPGTRLLVL.

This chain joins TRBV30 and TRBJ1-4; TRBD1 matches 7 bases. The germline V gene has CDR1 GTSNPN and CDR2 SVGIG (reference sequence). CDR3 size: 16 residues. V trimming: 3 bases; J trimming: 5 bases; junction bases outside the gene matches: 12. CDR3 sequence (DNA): TGTGCCTGGAGCGATTCTCCGGGACAGCAGAATGAAAAACTGTTTTTT. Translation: CAWSDSPGQQNEKLFF.

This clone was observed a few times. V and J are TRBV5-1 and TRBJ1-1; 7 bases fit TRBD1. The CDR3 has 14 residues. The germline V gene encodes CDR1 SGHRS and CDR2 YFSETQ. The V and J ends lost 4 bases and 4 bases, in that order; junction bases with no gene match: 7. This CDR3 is CASSMGQRATEAFF. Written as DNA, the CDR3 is TGCGCCAGCAGCATGGGACAGAGGGCCACTGAAGCTTTCTTT.

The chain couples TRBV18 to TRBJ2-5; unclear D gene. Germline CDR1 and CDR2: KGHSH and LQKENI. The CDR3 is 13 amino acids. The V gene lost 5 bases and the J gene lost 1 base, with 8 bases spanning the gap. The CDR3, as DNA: TGTGCCAGCTCAATCCATCCCCAAGAGACCCAGTACTTC. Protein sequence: CASSIHPQETQYF.

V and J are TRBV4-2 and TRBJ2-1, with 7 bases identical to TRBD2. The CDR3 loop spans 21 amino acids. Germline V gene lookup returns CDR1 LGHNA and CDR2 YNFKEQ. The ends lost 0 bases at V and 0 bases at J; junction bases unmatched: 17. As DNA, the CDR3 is TGTGCCAGCAGCCAAGACAAAGGGTGGGCTAGCGGCCTAAGCTCCTACAATGAGCAGTTCTTC. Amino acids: CASSQDKGWASGLSSYNEQFF.

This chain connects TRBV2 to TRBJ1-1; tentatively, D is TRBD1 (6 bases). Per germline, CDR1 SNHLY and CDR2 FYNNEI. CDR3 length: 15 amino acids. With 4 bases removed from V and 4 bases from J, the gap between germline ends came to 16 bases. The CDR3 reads CASSVFGRGSTEAFF. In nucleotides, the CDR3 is TGTGCCAGCAGTGTCTTCGGTAGGGGGAGCACTGAAGCTTTCTTT.

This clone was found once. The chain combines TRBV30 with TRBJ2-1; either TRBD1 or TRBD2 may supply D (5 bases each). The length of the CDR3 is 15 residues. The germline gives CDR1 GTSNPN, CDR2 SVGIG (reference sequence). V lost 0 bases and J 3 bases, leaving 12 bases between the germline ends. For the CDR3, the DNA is TGTGCCTGGAGTGTACGAGGGGCGATCTACAATGAGCAGTTCTTC. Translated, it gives CAWSVRGAIYNEQFF.

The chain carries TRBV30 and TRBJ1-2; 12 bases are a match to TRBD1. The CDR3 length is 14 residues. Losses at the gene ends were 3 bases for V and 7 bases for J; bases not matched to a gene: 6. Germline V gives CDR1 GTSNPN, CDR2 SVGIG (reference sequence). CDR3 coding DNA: TGTGCCTGGAGCCAGGGACAGGGGGCGCCTGGCTACACCTTC. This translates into CAWSQGQGAPGYTF.

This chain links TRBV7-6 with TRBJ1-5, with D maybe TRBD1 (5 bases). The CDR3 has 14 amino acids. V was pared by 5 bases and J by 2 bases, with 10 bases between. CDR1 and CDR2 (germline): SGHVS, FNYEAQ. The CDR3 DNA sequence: TGTGCCAGCAGCCCTGGGACCGGCAATCAGCCCCAGCATTTT. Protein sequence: CASSPGTGNQPQHF.

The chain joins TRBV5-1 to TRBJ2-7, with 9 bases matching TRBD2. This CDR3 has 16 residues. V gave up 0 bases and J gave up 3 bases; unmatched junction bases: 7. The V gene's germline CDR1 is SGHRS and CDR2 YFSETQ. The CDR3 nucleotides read TGCGCCAGCAGCTTGGGTATCGGACTAGCGAGCTACGAGCAGTACTTC. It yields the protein CASSLGIGLASYEQYF.

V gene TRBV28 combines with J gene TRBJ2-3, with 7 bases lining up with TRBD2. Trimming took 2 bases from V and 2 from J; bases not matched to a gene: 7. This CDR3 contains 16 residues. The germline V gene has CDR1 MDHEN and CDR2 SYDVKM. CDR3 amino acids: CASSLVGGGSTDTQYF. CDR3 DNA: TGTGCCAGCAGTTTAGTAGGCGGGGGATCCACAGATACGCAGTATTTT.

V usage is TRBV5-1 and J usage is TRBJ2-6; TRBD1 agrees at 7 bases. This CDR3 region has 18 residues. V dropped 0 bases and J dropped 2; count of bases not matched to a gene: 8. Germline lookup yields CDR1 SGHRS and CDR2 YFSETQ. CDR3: CASSLGQGVNAGANVLTF. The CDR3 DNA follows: TGCGCCAGCAGCTTGGGTCAGGGGGTAAATGCTGGGGCCAACGTCCTGACTTTC.